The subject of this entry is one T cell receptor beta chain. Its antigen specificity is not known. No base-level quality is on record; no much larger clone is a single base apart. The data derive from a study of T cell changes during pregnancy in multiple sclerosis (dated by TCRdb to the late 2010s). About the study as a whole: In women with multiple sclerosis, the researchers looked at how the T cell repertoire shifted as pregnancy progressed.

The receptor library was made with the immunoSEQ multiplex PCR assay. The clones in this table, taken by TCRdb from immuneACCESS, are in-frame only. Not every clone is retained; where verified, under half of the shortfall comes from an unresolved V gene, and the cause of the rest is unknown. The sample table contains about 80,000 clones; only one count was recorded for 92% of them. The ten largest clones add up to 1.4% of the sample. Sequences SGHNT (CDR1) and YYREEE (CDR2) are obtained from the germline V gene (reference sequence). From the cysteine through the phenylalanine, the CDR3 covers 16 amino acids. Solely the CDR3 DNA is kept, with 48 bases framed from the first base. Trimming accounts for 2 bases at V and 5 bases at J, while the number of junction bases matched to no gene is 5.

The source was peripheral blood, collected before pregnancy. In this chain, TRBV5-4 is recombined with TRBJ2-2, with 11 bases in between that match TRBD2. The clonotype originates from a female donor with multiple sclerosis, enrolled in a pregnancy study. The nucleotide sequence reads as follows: TGTGCCAGCAGCTTCCTAGCGGGGGGAGGTACCGGGGAGCTGTTTTTT. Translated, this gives CASSFLAGGGTGELFF.